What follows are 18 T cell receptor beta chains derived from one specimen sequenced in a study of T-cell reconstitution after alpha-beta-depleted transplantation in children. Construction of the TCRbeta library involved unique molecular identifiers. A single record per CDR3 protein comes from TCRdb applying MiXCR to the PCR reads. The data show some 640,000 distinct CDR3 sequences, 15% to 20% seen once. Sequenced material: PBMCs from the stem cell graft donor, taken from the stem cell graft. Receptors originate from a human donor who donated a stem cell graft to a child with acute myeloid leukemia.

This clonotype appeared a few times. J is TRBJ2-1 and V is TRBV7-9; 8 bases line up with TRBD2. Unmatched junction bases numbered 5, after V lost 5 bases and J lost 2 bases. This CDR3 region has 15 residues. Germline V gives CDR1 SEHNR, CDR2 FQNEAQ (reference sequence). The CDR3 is CASSPTSAAYNEQFF. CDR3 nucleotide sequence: TGTGCCAGCAGCCCGACTAGCGCTGCCTACAATGAGCAGTTCTTC. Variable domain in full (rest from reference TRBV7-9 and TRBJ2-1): DTGVSQNPRHKITKRGQNVTFRCDPISEHNRLYWYRQTLGQGPEFLTYFQNEAQLEKSRLLSDRFSAERPKGSFSTLEIQRTEQGDSAMYLCASSPTSAAYNEQFFGPGTRLTVL.

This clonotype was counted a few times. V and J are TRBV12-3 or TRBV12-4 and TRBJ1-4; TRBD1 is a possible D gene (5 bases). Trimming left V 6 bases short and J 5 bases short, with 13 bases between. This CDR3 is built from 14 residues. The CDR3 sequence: CASRYGTANEKLFF. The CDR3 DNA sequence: TGTGCCAGCAGATACGGGACGGCAAATGAAAAACTGTTTTTT.

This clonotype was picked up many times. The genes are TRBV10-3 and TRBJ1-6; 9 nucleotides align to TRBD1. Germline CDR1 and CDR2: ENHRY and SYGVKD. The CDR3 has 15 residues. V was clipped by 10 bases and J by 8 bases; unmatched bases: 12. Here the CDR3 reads CATREEQGAYSPLHF. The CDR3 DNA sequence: TGTGCCACCCGGGAGGAACAGGGGGCGTATTCACCCCTCCACTTT.

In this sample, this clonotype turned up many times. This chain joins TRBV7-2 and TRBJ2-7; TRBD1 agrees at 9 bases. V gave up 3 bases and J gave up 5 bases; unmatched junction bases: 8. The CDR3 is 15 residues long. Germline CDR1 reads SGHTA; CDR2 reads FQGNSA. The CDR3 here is CASSFGDREVDEQYF. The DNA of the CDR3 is TGTGCCAGCAGCTTTGGGGACAGGGAGGTAGACGAGCAGTACTTC.

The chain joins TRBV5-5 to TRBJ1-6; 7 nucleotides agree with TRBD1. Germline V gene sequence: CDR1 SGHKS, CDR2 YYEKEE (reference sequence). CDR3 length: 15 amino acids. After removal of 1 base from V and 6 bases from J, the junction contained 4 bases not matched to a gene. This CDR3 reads CASSLTDRVNSPLHF. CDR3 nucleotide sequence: TGTGCCAGCAGCTTGACCGACAGGGTTAATTCACCCCTCCACTTT.

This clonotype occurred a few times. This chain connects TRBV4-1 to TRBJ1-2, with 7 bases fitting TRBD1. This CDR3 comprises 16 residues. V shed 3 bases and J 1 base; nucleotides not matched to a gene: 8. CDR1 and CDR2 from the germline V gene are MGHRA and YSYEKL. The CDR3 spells CASSQGDGTVNYGYTF. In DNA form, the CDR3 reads TGCGCCAGCAGCCAGGGAGACGGGACAGTTAACTATGGCTACACCTTC.

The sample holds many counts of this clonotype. This CDR3 reads CASSLAGGLDTQYF. CDR3 DNA: TGTGCCAGCAGCTTAGCGGGGGGGCTCGATACGCAGTATTTT. The chain has TRBV7-9 and TRBJ2-3; maybe TRBD2 (7 bases). The germline V gene encodes CDR1 SEHNR and CDR2 FQNEAQ (reference sequence). V was cut by 0 bases and J by 6 bases, with 10 bases left in between. This CDR3 spans 14 amino acids.

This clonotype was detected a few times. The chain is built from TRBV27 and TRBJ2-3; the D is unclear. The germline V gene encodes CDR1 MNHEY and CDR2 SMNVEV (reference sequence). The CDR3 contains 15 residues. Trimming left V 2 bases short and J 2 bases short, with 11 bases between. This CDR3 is CASSLEYSFTDTQYF. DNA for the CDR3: TGTGCCAGCAGTTTAGAGTACAGCTTCACAGATACGCAGTATTTT.

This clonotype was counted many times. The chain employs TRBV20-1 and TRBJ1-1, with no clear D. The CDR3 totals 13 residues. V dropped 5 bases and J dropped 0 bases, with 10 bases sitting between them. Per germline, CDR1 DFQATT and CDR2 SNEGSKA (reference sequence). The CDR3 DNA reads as TGCAGTGCTCCGAGACTCATGAACACTGAAGCTTTCTTT. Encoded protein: CSAPRLMNTEAFF.

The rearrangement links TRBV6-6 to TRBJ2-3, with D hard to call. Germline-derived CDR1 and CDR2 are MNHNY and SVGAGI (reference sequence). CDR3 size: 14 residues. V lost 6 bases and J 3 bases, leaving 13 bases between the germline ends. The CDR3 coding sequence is TGTGCCAGCAGGACGGCTGACGGGACAGATACGCAGTATTTT. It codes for CASRTADGTDTQYF.

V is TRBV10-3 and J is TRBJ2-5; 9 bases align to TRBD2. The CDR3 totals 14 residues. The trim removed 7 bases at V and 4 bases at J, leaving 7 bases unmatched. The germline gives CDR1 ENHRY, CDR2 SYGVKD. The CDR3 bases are TGTGCCATCACCCCGGGACTAGCAGGAGAGACCCAGTACTTC. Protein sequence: CAITPGLAGETQYF.

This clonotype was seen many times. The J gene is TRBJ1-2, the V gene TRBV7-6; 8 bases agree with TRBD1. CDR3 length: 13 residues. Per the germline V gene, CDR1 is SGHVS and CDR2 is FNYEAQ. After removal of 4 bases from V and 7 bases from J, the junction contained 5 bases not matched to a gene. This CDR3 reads CASSSQGVTGYTF. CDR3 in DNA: TGTGCCAGCAGCTCACAGGGGGTAACTGGCTACACCTTC.

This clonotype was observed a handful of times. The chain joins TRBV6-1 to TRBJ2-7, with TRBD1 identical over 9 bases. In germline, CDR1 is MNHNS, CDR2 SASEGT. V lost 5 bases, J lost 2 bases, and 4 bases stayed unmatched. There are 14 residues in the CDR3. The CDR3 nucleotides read TGTGCCAGCAGTAAGGACAGGGGCCCCTACGAGCAGTACTTC. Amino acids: CASSKDRGPYEQYF.

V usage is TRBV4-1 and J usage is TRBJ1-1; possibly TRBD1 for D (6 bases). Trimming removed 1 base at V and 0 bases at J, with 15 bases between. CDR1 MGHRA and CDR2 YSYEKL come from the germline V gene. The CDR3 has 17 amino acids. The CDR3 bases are TGCGCCAGCAGCCAAGGGAGGACAGATCTTTTGAACACTGAAGCTTTCTTT. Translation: CASSQGRTDLLNTEAFF.

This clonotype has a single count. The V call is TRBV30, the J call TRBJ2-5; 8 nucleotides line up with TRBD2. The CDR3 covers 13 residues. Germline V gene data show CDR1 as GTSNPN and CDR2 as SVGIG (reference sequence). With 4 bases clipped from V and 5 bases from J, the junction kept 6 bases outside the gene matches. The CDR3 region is CAWKRGTTETQYF. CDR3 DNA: TGTGCCTGGAAGCGGGGGACTACGGAGACCCAGTACTTC.

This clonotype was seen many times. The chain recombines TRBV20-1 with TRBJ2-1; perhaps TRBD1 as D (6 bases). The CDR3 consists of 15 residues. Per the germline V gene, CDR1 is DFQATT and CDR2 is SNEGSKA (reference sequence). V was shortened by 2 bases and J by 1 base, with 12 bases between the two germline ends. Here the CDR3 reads CSARNREKSYNEQFF. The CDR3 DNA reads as TGCAGTGCTAGAAACAGGGAAAAATCCTACAATGAGCAGTTCTTC.

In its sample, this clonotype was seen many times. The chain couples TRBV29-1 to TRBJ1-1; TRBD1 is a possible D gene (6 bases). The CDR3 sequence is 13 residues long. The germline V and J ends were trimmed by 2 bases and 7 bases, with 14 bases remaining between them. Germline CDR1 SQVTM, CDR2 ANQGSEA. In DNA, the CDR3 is TGCAGCGTTGAAACGATACAGGGAATTGAAGCTTTCTTT. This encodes CSVETIQGIEAFF.

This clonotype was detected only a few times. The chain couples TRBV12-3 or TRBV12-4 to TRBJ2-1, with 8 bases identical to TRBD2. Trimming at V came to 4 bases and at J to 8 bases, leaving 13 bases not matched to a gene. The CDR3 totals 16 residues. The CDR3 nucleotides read TGTGCCAGCAGTTCCGGGGGGGGGTCGCGGTGGGATGAGCAGTTCTTC. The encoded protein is CASSSGGGSRWDEQFF.